The entry that follows covers one T cell receptor (beta chain) sequence. This clone was detected a few times. Its antigen remains undetermined. Base-call qualities are not available, and no considerably larger clone is one nucleotide away. This specimen comes from a study of blood T cell repertoires in COVID-19 (dated by TCRdb to 2018 to 2021). About the study as a whole: Collaborator samples came from the United States, Italy and Spain and covered acute and convalescent phases of COVID-19. The material from the prospective study consisted of cDNA or gDNA derived from T cells, B-cell-depleted T cells, or PBMCs. Subjects who had been exposed to COVID-19, were actively infected with it, or had recovered from it provided the deeply sampled blood TCRbeta repertoires that made up the dataset. A freely available public database, intended as a resource for researchers studying the immune response to SARS-CoV-2, is where the repertoires were released. Samples were obtained from the ongoing ImmuneRACE study (first 160 participants) and from approximately 1,200 subjects provided by 6 global collaborators. The sample metadata nearly always contained a de-identified subject ID, COVID-19 status, age in years and sex. Where HLA class I and class II types were available, the types were taken from metadata supplied by the sample provider, not from assay-based typing.

What the study reported, not specific to this receptor: Clinical and demographic metadata were provided uncurated, with the amount varying by source and participant.

TCRbeta CDR3 regions were amplified from genomic DNA using the immunoSEQ Assay, a bias-controlled multiplex PCR. As for the original processing: The number of nucleated cells in each sample was estimated from the amplification of reference gene primers within the assay. To quantify the absolute abundance of each unique TCRbeta CDR3 rearrangement, sequence reads were collapsed and filtered. For each sample, productive Simpson clonality was calculated by taking the square root of Simpson's diversity index across productive rearrangements. Here the immuneACCESS table is served through TCRdb, limited to in-frame sequences with V and J called. Missing clones are a known gap in these copies; in checked studies unresolved V genes cover under half, and the rest lacks a known reason. V, J and clone size are taken as reported in that table, and D and trimming were inferred from the DNA itself. A total of under 250,000 clones appear in this sample, about 86% of them only once. Approximately 4.7% of the sample lies in the top ten.

Collaborating institutions collected whole blood in K2EDTA tubes following their own protocols. For TCRbeta analysis, collaborator samples were shipped as frozen whole blood, as isolated PBMCs, or as DNA extracted from either sample type. The CDR3, cysteine through phenylalanine, is 14 amino acids long. The sequence is cut down to CDR3 DNA, 42 bases in frame from base 1. From a lookup of the germline V gene, CDR1 and CDR2 are SGHRS and YFSETQ. Trimming removed 2 bases from V and 5 bases from J, leaving 10 bases between the germline ends. The sequence came from a man aged 45 to 65 with active or convalescent COVID-19. The rearranged chain carries TRBV5-1 and TRBJ1-4, with the D gene too uncertain to name. Sequencing input: peripheral blood. The CDR3 in this case is CASSLNQMNEKLFF. The sequenced DNA is TGCGCCAGCAGCTTAAACCAGATGAATGAAAAACTGTTTTTT.